This T cell receptor (beta chain) was captured by sequencing in a study of OX40 agonist ivuxolimab in advanced cancers. Study overall: The patients received ivuxolimab by intravenous route every 2 weeks at 0.01 to 10 mg/kg.

Data came from immunoSEQ multiplex PCR; TCRdb stores just in-frame clones and leaves some out. The sample has tens of thousands of clones, around nine tenths seen once. The CDR3 loop spans 17 amino acids. The germline CDR1 and CDR2 sequences are SGHAT and FQDESV (reference sequence). V was clipped by 5 bases and J by 4 bases; unmatched bases: 14. The sequenced sample was CD4+ or CD8+ T cells sorted from blood, obtained in a trial of the OX40 agonist ivuxolimab. This TCR came from an adult with an advanced solid tumor such as melanoma, head and neck, liver or kidney cancer. The V call is TRBV11-1, the J call TRBJ1-1; 9 bases fit TRBD1. The CDR3 spells CASSLRMGQGDITEAFF. The CDR3 DNA is TGTGCCAGCAGCCTCCGAATGGGACAGGGAGATATCACTGAAGCTTTCTTT.